This T cell receptor beta chain was sequenced in a study of blood T cell repertoires in COVID-19 (dated by TCRdb to 2018 to 2021). Regarding the research as a whole: The collaborator samples originated in the United States, Italy and Spain and spanned the acute and convalescent phases of COVID-19. Where HLA class I and class II types were available, the types were taken from metadata supplied by the sample provider, not from assay-based typing. Sample metadata almost always included a de-identified subject ID, COVID-19 status, age in years and sex. The repertoires were released in a freely available public database intended as a resource for research on the immune response to SARS-CoV-2. The samples were drawn from the first 160 participants of the ongoing ImmuneRACE study and from 950 to 1,500 subjects provided by 6 global collaborators. The prospective study material was composed of cDNA or gDNA derived from T cells, B-cell-depleted T cells, or PBMCs. The dataset comprised deeply sampled blood TCRbeta repertoires from subjects exposed to, actively infected with, or recovered from COVID-19. Overall study outcomes, separate from this receptor: How much clinical and demographic metadata was included differed by source and by participant, and the metadata was provided uncurated.

The CDR3 measures 13 amino acids from cysteine to phenylalanine. The CDR3 DNA has 39 bases and is translated from base 1. The germline V gene encodes CDR1 MNHNY and CDR2 SVGAGI (reference sequence). V is cut by 6 bases and J by 5 bases, and the space between the germline ends is 10 bases. The immunoSEQ Assay, a bias-controlled multiplex PCR, was used to amplify TCRbeta CDR3 regions from genomic DNA. In the source study's methods: The number of nucleated cells in each sample was estimated from the amplification of reference gene primers within the assay. To quantify the absolute abundance of each unique TCRbeta CDR3 rearrangement, sequence reads were collapsed and filtered. For each sample, productive Simpson clonality was calculated by taking the square root of Simpson's diversity index across productive rearrangements. TCRdb carries this immuneACCESS record with in-frame sequences only. Its versions omit some clonotypes, under half of them owing to an unresolved V gene in the studies checked, with the rest unexplained. The V and J calls and the clone size are those of that table, but D and trimming were determined from the DNA. The sample table contains some 350,000 clones; only one count was recorded for roughly 87% of them. Around 3% of the sample is taken by the ten largest.

A note on this clone: Its target antigen remains unknown. No qualities accompany the bases; no much larger clone lies one base away.

Participants in the prospective study were enrolled through a virtual design, were aged about 18 to 100 years, and lived in about two dozen United States geographic areas. To assign participants to cohorts, the prospective study relied on clinical history that participants themselves reported in a screening survey and a study questionnaire. Recovered participants in ImmuneRACE Cohort 3 were defined as having two consecutive negative NP/OP PCR tests, clearance from a healthcare professional, or resolution of symptoms. In the prospective study, whole blood, serum and a nasopharyngeal or oropharyngeal swab were collected from each participant by mobile phlebotomists. Prospective study participants could optionally give additional blood draws and questionnaires over a roughly 2-month period. Before DNA extraction, prospective study blood samples were shipped either frozen or at room temperature.

This chain joins TRBV6-6 to TRBJ1-4; TRBD1 could be the D gene, as 5 bases match. This clonotype was sampled from a woman aged 25 to 39 who had recovered from COVID-19. The sequencing sample was made of PBMCs or T cells enriched from blood (not recorded which). CDR3 sequence: CASRVGVNEKLFF. The sequenced DNA is TGTGCCAGCAGAGTAGGGGTGAATGAAAAACTGTTTTTT.